The sequence of this T cell receptor (beta chain) was determined in a study of Graves' ophthalmopathy and Graves' hyperthyroidism. About the study: Ahead of any treatment, peripheral blood was obtained at the initial diagnosis.

All donors with ophthalmopathy were recorded as having moderate-to-severe activity, CAS ≥3, NOSPECS ≥4 and a duration under 3 months. The junction had 11 bases not matched to a gene; V was cut back by 5 bases and J by 4 bases. The CDR3 is 15 amino acids. Looked up from germline, CDR1 is SGHTA and CDR2 is FQGNSA. This clonotype was counted many times. RNA transcripts served as template for amplifying TCR beta CDR3 sequences. RT-PCR was first run with HTBI primers, then multiplex PCR in a second round. From the multiplex PCR reads, TCRdb called clonotypes with MiXCR, one entry per CDR3 protein. The sample shows around 600,000 distinct CDR3 sequences, 35% to 45% of them seen only once.

The receptor's source is an adult man with Graves' ophthalmopathy. What was sequenced was peripheral blood. The chain couples TRBV7-2 to TRBJ2-7, with TRBD1 matching over 7 bases. The CDR3 DNA sequence: TGTGCCAGCAGCAGGGACAGTCCAACGGGTTACGAGCAGTACTTC. As protein: CASSRDSPTGYEQYF. Using reference TRBV7-2 and TRBJ2-7 for the parts outside the CDR3, the full variable domain is GAGVSQSPSNKVTEKGKDVELRCDPISGHTALYWYRQSLGQGLEFLIYFQGNSAPDKSGLPSDRFSAERTGGSVSTLTIQRTQQEDSAVYLCASSRDSPTGYEQYFGPGTRLTVT.